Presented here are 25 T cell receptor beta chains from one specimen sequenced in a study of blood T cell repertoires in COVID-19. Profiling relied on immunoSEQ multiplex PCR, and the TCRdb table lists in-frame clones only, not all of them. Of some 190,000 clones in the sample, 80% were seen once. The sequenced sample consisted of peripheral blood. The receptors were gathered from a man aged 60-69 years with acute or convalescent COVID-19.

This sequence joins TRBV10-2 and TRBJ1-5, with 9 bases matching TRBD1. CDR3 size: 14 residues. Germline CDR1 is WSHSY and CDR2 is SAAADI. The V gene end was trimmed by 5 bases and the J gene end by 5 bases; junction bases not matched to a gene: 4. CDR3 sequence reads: CASSKGQGDQPQHF. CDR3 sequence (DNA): TGCGCCAGCAGTAAGGGACAGGGCGATCAGCCCCAGCATTTT.

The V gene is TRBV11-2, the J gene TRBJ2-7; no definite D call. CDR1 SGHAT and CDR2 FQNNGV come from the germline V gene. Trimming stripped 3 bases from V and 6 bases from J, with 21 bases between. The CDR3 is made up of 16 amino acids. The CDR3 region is CASSLIDRESRLEQYF. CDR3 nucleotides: TGTGCCAGCAGCTTGATCGATCGAGAGAGCCGACTCGAGCAGTACTTC.

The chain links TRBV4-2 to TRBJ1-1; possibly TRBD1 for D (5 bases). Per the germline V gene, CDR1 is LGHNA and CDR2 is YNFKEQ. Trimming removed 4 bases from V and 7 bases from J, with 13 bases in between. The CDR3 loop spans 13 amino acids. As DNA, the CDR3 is TGTGCCAGCAGCCCCTGGGGGGAAAGTGAAGCTTTCTTT. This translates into CASSPWGESEAFF.

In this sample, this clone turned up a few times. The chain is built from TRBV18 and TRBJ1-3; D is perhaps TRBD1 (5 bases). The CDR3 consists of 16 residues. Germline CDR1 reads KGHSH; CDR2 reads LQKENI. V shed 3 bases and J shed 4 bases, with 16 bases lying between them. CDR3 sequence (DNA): TGTGCCAGCTCACCGGCCCCGACGGGGGTCGGAAACACCATATATTTT. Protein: CASSPAPTGVGNTIYF. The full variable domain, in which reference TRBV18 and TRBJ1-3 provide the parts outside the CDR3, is NAGVMQNPRHLVRRRGQEARLRCSPMKGHSHVYWYRQLPEEGLKFMVYLQKENIIDESGMPKERFSAEFPKEGPSILRIQQVVRGDSAAYFCASSPAPTGVGNTIYFGEGSWLTVV.

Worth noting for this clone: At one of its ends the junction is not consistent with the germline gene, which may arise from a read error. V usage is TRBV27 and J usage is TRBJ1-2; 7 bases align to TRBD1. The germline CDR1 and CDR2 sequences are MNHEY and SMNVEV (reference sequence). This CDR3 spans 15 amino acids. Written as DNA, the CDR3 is TGTGCCAGCAGTCAGAATAGGGACAGTAACGATGGCTACACCTTC. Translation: CASSQNRDSNDGYTF.

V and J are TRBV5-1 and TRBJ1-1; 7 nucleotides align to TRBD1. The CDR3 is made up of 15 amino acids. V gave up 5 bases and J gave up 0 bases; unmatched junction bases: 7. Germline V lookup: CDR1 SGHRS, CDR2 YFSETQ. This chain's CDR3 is CASRAWDSLNTEAFF. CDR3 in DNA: TGCGCCAGCAGAGCCTGGGACAGCCTGAACACTGAAGCTTTCTTT.

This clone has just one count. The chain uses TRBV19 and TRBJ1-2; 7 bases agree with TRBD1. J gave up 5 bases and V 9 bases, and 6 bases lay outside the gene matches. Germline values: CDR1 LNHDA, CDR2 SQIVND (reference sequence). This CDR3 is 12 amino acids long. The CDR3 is CASVGTDYGYTF. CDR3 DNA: TGTGCCAGCGTTGGGACAGATTATGGCTACACCTTC.

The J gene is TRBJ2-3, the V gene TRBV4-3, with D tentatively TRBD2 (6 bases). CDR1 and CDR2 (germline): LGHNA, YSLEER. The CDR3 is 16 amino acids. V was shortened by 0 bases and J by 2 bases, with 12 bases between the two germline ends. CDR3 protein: CASSQETRGNTDTQYF. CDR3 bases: TGCGCCAGCAGCCAAGAGACACGGGGGAACACAGATACGCAGTATTTT.

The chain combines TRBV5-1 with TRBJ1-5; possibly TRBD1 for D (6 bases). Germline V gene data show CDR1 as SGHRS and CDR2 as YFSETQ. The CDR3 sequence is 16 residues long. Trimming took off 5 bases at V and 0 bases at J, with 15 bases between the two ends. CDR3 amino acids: CASSFAGAYSNQPQHF. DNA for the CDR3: TGCGCCAGCAGTTTTGCGGGGGCCTATAGCAATCAGCCCCAGCATTTT.

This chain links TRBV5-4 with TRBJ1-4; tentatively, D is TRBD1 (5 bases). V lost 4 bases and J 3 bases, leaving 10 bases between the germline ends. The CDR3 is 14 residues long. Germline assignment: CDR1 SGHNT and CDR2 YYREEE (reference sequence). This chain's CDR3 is CASSPGVANEKLFF. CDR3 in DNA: TGTGCCAGCAGCCCGGGGGTAGCTAATGAAAAACTGTTTTTT. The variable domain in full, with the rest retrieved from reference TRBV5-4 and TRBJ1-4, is ETGVTQSPTHLIKTRGQQVTLRCSSQSGHNTVSWYQQALGQGPQFIFQYYREEENGRGNFPPRFSGLQFPNYSSELNVNALELDDSALYLCASSPGVANEKLFFGSGTQLSVL.

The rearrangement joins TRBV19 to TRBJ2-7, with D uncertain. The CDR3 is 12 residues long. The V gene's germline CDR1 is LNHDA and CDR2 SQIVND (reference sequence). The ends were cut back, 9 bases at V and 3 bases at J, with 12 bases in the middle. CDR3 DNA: TGTGCCAGATTTATTGTTCGCTACGAGCAGTACTTC. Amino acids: CARFIVRYEQYF.

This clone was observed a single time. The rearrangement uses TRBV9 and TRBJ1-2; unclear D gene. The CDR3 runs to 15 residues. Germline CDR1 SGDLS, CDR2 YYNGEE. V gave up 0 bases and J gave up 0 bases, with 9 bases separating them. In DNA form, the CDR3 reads TGTGCCAGCAGCGTAGCGGTCTTCCCTAACTATGGCTACACCTTC. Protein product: CASSVAVFPNYGYTF.

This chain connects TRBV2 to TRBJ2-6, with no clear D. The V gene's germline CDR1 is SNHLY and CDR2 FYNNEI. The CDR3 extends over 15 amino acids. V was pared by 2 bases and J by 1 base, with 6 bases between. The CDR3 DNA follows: TGTGCCAGCAGTGAATCCCATTCTGGGGCCAACGTCCTGACTTTC. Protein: CASSESHSGANVLTF.

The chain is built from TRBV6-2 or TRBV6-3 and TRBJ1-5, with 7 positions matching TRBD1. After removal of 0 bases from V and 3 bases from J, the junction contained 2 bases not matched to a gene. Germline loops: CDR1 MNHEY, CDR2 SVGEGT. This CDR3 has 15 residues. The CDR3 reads CASSYSTGYNQPQHF. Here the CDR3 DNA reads TGTGCCAGCAGTTACTCGACAGGGTACAATCAGCCCCAGCATTTT.

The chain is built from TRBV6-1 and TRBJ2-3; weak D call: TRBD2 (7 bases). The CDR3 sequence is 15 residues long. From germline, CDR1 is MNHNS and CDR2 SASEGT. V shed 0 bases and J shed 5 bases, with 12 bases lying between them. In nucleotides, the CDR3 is TGTGCCAGCAGTGAAGCGGGGGGGCTGGGAGATACGCAGTATTTT. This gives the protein CASSEAGGLGDTQYF.

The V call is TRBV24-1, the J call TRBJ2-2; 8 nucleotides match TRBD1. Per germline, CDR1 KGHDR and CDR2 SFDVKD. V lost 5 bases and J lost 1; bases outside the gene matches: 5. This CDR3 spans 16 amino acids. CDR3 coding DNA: TGTGCCACCAGTGGGACTGGACAGGGGAACACCGGGGAGCTGTTTTTT. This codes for CATSGTGQGNTGELFF.

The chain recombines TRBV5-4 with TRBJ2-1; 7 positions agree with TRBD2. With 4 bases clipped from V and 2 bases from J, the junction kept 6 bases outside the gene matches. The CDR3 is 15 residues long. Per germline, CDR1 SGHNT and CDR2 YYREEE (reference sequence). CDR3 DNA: TGTGCCAGCAGCATAGGACTAGAGACCTACAATGAGCAGTTCTTC. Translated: CASSIGLETYNEQFF.

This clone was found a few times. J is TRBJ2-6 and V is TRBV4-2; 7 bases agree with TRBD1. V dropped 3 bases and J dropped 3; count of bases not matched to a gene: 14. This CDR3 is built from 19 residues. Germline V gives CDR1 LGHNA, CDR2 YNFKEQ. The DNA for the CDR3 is TGTGCCAGCAGCCACCGAAGAGGGGTTACAGGGGATGGGGCCAACGTCCTGACTTTC. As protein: CASSHRRGVTGDGANVLTF.

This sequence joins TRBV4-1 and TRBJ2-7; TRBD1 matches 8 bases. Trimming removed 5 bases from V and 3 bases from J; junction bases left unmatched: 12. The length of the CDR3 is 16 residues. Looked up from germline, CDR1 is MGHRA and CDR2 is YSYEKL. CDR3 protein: CASSLQFSGTGYEQYF. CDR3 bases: TGCGCCAGCAGCTTGCAATTCTCCGGGACAGGCTACGAGCAGTACTTC.

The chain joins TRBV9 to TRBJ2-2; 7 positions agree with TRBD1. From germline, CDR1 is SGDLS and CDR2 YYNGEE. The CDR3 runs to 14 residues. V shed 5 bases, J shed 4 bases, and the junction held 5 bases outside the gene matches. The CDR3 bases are TGTGCCAGCAGTCCACAGGGGTTCACCGGGGAGCTGTTTTTT. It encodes CASSPQGFTGELFF.

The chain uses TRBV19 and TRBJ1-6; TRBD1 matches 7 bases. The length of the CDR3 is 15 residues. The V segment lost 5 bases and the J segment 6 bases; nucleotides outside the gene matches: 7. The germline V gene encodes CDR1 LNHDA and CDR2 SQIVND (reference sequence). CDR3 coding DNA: TGTGCCAGTAGTGCAGGACAGGCGATTAATTCACCCCTCCACTTT. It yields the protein CASSAGQAINSPLHF.

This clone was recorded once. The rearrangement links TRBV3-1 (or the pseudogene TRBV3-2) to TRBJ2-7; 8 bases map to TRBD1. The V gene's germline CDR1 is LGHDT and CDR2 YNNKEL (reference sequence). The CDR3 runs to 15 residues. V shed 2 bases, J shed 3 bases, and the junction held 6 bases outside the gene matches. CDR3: CASSQPYRGIYEQYF. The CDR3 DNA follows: TGTGCCAGCAGCCAACCTTACAGGGGGATCTACGAGCAGTACTTC.

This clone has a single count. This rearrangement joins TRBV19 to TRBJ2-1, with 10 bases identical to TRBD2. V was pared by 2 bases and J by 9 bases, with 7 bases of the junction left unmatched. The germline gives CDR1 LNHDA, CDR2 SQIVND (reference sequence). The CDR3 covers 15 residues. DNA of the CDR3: TGTGCCAGTAGTATACCCCTAGCGGGAGAAGTTGAGCAGTTCTTC. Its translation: CASSIPLAGEVEQFF.

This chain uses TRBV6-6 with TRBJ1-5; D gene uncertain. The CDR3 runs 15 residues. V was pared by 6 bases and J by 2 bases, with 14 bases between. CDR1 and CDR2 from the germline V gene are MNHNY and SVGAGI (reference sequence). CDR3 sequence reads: CASSQLGQGNQPQHF. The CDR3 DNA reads TGTGCCAGCAGCCAGTTAGGCCAGGGCAATCAGCCCCAGCATTTT.

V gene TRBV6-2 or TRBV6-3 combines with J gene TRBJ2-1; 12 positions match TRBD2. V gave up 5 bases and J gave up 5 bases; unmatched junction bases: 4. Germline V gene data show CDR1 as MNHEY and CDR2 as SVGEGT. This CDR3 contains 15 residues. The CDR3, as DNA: TGTGCCAGCAGTCGACTAGCGGGAGTTAACAATGAGCAGTTCTTC. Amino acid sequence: CASSRLAGVNNEQFF.